This TCR beta chain was obtained from a study of blood T cell repertoires in COVID-19. Study overall: Some COVID-19 samples were acute and others convalescent; all came from the United States, Italy and Spain. From T cells, B-cell-depleted T cells, or PBMCs came the material, which was cDNA or gDNA.

Per the authors' pipeline: For nucleated cells, counts were estimated from reference gene primer amplification. Sequencing used immunoSEQ multiplex PCR; TCRdb keeps in-frame clones, though not all of them. V and J calls plus clone size are reproduced from that table; the DNA served to infer D and trimming. In the table there are 64,000 or so clones, roughly four fifths of which are singletons. This receptor was obtained from a human donor in a cohort sampled during active COVID-19. The specimen sequenced was peripheral blood.

The CDR3 here is CASRGAGLNSPLHF. The DNA of the CDR3 is TGTGCCAGCAGGGGTGCGGGATTAAATTCACCCCTCCACTTT. V usage is TRBV6-5 and J usage is TRBJ1-6; D ambiguous. Germline CDR1 and CDR2: MNHEY and SVGAGI. The CDR3 spans 14 residues. V dropped 6 bases and J dropped 7 bases, with 13 bases sitting between them.